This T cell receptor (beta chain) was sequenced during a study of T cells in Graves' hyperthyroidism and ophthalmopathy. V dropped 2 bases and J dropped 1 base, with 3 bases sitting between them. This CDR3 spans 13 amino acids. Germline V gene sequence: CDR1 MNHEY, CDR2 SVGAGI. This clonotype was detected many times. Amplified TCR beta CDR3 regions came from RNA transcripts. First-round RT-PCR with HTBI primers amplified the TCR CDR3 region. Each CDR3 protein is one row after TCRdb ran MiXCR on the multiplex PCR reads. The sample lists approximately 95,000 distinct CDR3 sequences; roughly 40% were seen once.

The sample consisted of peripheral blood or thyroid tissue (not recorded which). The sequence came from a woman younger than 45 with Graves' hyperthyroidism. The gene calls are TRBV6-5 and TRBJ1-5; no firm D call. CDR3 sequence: CASSYRSNQPQHF. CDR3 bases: TGTGCCAGCAGTTACCGAAGCAATCAGCCCCAGCATTTT.